A selection of T cell receptor beta chains follows, all from one sample in a study of cytomegalovirus exposure and HLA in healthy donors. Produced via immunoSEQ multiplex PCR; TCRdb's table is partial and in-frame only. The data contain around 120,000 clones, around four fifths of them seen just once; the ten biggest clones take up approximately 1%. Sample: PBMCs. The receptors were gathered from a human donor in good health. Each CDR3 is given with its conserved first and last residue. A D gene is named only where the DNA matches it firmly. Size values are once, few and many counts, or a class for expanded clones, and some rows have none.

v_gene	d_gene	abundance	j_gene	CDR3aa	CDR3nt
TRBV5-1	TRBD2	-	TRBJ2-5	CASSLAATGGPRETQYF	TGCGCCAGCAGCTTGGCCGCAACGGGGGGGCCTCGGGAGACCCAGTACTTC
TRBV10-2	-	-	TRBJ2-7	CASSGDLSYEQYF	TGCGCCAGCAGCGGAGACCTTTCCTACGAGCAGTACTTC
TRBV6-6	-	few	TRBJ1-5	CASSLWEINQPQHF	TGTGCCAGCAGTTTATGGGAGATCAATCAGCCCCAGCATTTT
TRBV11-2	-	-	TRBJ2-5	CASNPPGETQYF	TGTGCCAGCAACCCCCCCGGGGAGACCCAGTACTTC
TRBV19	TRBD1	-	TRBJ1-5	CASSYRGSGQPQHF	TGTGCCAGTAGTTACAGGGGGTCAGGTCAGCCCCAGCATTTT
TRBV7-3	-	-	TRBJ2-7	CASSPGRGNYEQYF	TGTGCCAGCAGCCCCGGTCGGGGAAACTACGAGCAGTACTTC
TRBV9	TRBD1	-	TRBJ2-1	CASSGEGAGYNEQFF	TGTGCCAGCAGTGGTGAGGGGGCCGGGTACAATGAGCAGTTCTTC
TRBV29-1	TRBD2	-	TRBJ2-7	CSVLAGYEQYF	TGCAGCGTCTTAGCGGGATACGAGCAGTACTTC
TRBV2	-	-	TRBJ1-6	CASTFRDTGSPLHF	TGTGCCAGCACTTTCCGGGACACTGGTTCACCCCTCCACTTT
TRBV4-1	TRBD1	-	TRBJ1-3	CATGGSGNTIYF	TGCGCCACAGGGGGCTCTGGAAACACCATATATTTT
TRBV2	TRBD1	-	TRBJ2-2	CASIDGTANTGELFF	TGTGCCAGCATCGACGGGACAGCGAACACCGGGGAGCTGTTTTTT
TRBV13	TRBD2	few	TRBJ2-5	CASSLAFWVSPSGGAKETQYF	TGTGCCAGCAGCTTAGCGTTCTGGGTCTCGCCTAGCGGGGGGGCCAAAGAGACCCAGTACTTC
TRBV6-6	-	-	TRBJ1-3	CASSYNVNGNTIYF	TGTGCCAGCAGTTATAATGTAAATGGAAACACCATATATTTT
TRBV6-5	TRBD2	-	TRBJ2-1	CATLSSGAENEQFF	TGTGCCACCTTGTCTAGCGGGGCGGAAAATGAGCAGTTCTTC
TRBV6-6	TRBD1	few	TRBJ2-7	CASDRGYEQYF	TGTGCCAGTGACAGGGGCTACGAGCAGTACTTC
TRBV9	-	once	TRBJ1-6	CASGPGGHTSSYNSPLHF	TGTGCCAGTGGACCAGGAGGTCATACTAGCTCCTATAATTCACCCCTCCACTTT
TRBV7-8	TRBD2	-	TRBJ2-7	CASSLGGLAGAYEQYF	TGTGCCAGCAGCTTAGGCGGACTAGCGGGGGCCTACGAGCAGTACTTC
TRBV6-1	TRBD1	few	TRBJ1-5	CASSEAGTGRQPQHF	TGTGCCAGCAGTGAAGCAGGGACAGGGCGACAGCCCCAGCATTTT
TRBV29-1	-	-	TRBJ1-2	CSVEGHRVLDYGYTF	TGCAGCGTTGAAGGCCACAGGGTCTTGGACTATGGCTACACCTTC
TRBV6-4	-	-	TRBJ2-1	CASSLDSGPFNEQFF	TGTGCCAGCAGCTTGGACAGTGGGCCATTCAATGAGCAGTTCTTC
TRBV6-1	-	-	TRBJ2-7	CASRKTAYEQYF	TGTGCCAGCAGAAAGACAGCCTACGAGCAGTACTTC
TRBV7-6	TRBD2	few	TRBJ2-1	CASSLRGGIGTSGLNEQFF	TGTGCCAGCAGCTTAAGAGGAGGAATCGGGACTAGCGGACTAAATGAGCAGTTCTTC
TRBV7-2	TRBD2	-	TRBJ2-5	CASSYGRGGQETQYF	TGTGCCAGCAGCTACGGGCGGGGGGGTCAGGAGACCCAGTACTTC
TRBV4-3	-	-	TRBJ1-4	CASSQGTGLTNEKLFF	TGCGCCAGCAGCCAGGGAACAGGGCTAACTAATGAAAAACTGTTTTTT
TRBV6-5	-	-	TRBJ2-3	CASSYSFGGSTDTQYF	TGTGCCAGCAGTTACTCGTTCGGGGGTAGCACAGATACGCAGTATTTT
TRBV6-5	TRBD2	few	TRBJ2-7	CASRSSSGGRGEYF	TGTGCCAGCAGATCTAGTAGCGGGGGCCGTGGGGAGTACTTC
TRBV7-2	TRBD2	once	TRBJ2-3	CASSSAAFTSGGNTQYF	TGTGCCAGCAGCTCTGCCGCCTTCACTAGCGGGGGCAATACGCAGTATTTT
TRBV18	-	once	TRBJ2-1	CASSPIGADYNEQFF	TGTGCCAGCTCACCGATTGGGGCGGACTACAATGAGCAGTTCTTC
TRBV5-4	-	-	TRBJ2-1	CASSLDSYNEQFF	TGTGCCAGCAGCCTGGACAGCTACAATGAGCAGTTCTTC
TRBV9	TRBD2	-	TRBJ2-3	CASSVEAAGGLSFSTDTQYF	TGTGCCAGCAGCGTAGAGGCAGCGGGGGGGCTTTCCTTTAGCACAGATACGCAGTATTTT
TRBV10-3	-	-	TRBJ1-6	CAITGSDNSPLHF	TGTGCCATAACTGGGAGTGATAATTCACCCCTCCACTTT
TRBV18	TRBD1	-	TRBJ1-4	CASSSTDRGPVGEKLFF	TGTGCCAGCTCATCAACGGACAGGGGGCCAGTAGGAGAAAAACTGTTTTTT
TRBV6-1	TRBD1	-	TRBJ2-7	CASSDEQGAGYEQYF	TGTGCCAGCAGTGATGAACAGGGGGCAGGCTACGAGCAGTACTTC
TRBV27	-	-	TRBJ1-2	CASSLSAHPGGYTF	TGTGCCAGCAGTTTATCAGCCCACCCGGGGGGCTACACCTTC
TRBV4-1	-	-	TRBJ1-1	CASSQMAYRDTTEAFF	TGCGCCAGCAGCCAAATGGCGTACCGGGACACCACTGAAGCTTTCTTT
TRBV9	-	-	TRBJ1-4	CASSVDSGVATNEKLFF	TGTGCCAGCAGCGTAGATTCCGGGGTTGCAACTAATGAAAAACTGTTTTTT
TRBV5-4	-	-	TRBJ1-2	CASSLEVTGYGYTF	TGTGCCAGCAGCTTGGAGGTGACAGGCTATGGCTACACCTTC
TRBV29-1	-	-	TRBJ1-2	CSVETARVGGYTF	TGCAGCGTCGAGACGGCCAGGGTCGGTGGCTACACCTTC
TRBV9	-	-	TRBJ1-2	CASSVGAGRYGYTF	TGTGCCAGCAGCGTAGGAGCAGGGCGCTATGGCTACACCTTC
TRBV5-1	-	few	TRBJ2-1	CASRDLGGIDEQFF	TGCGCCAGCAGGGATCTAGGGGGTATTGATGAGCAGTTCTTC
TRBV19	-	-	TRBJ2-7	CASSIVKFGLREQYF	TGTGCCAGTAGTATCGTCAAGTTTGGACTTCGCGAGCAGTACTTC
TRBV6-5	-	-	TRBJ1-1	CASSYSRVAEAFF	TGTGCCAGCAGTTACTCGAGGGTCGCTGAAGCTTTCTTT
TRBV7-9	-	-	TRBJ1-2	CASSHTSGYTF	TGTGCCAGCAGCCATACCAGTGGCTACACCTTC